These 18 T cell receptor beta chains share one sample of origin, sequenced in a study of T cell changes during pregnancy in multiple sclerosis. The assay was immunoSEQ multiplex PCR, and TCRdb's table has in-frame clones only and misses some. The table has approximately 93,000 clones, around 93% seen once. The specimen comprised peripheral blood, sampled before pregnancy. The receptors originated from a female donor with multiple sclerosis, enrolled in a pregnancy study.

This clone was counted once. The chain combines TRBV27 with TRBJ2-3, with D perhaps TRBD2 (6 bases). V was pared by 4 bases and J by 1 base, with 12 bases between. The CDR3 loop spans 15 amino acids. CDR1 MNHEY and CDR2 SMNVEV come from the germline V gene (reference sequence). CDR3 in DNA: TGTGCCAGCAGTTCCAAGAAGCGGGGCACAGATACGCAGTATTTT. Its translation: CASSSKKRGTDTQYF.

The chain has TRBV5-4 and TRBJ2-7; 10 nucleotides match TRBD1. J lost 2 bases, V lost 0 bases, and 2 bases had no gene match. Germline V gene lookup returns CDR1 SGHNT and CDR2 YYREEE (reference sequence). This CDR3 is 15 amino acids long. The CDR3, as DNA: TGTGCCAGCAGCTTGGGTGGGACAGGGGCCTACGAGCAGTACTTC. Translating it yields CASSLGGTGAYEQYF.

The chain uses TRBV9 and TRBJ2-7, with a possible D match to TRBD2 (6 bases). The CDR3 runs 14 residues. V was shortened by 4 bases and J by 0 bases, with 11 bases between the two germline ends. Germline assignment: CDR1 SGDLS and CDR2 YYNGEE. CDR3 in amino acids: CASSRSGFSYEQYF. Here the CDR3 DNA reads TGTGCCAGCAGCCGGAGCGGGTTCTCCTACGAGCAGTACTTC.

This chain links TRBV19 with TRBJ2-7; 9 nucleotides agree with TRBD1. Germline lookup yields CDR1 LNHDA and CDR2 SQIVND (reference sequence). V lost 3 bases and J lost 4; bases outside the gene matches: 4. The CDR3 spans 14 residues. As DNA, the CDR3 is TGTGCCAGTAGTATGACCGGGACAGGGTACGAGCAGTACTTC. Protein sequence: CASSMTGTGYEQYF.

This chain links TRBV5-1 with TRBJ2-3, with D perhaps matching TRBD2 (5 bases). Germline V gene data show CDR1 as SGHRS and CDR2 as YFSETQ. The CDR3 runs 16 residues. The V and J ends lost 0 bases and 3 bases respectively, with 14 bases between them. The CDR3 nucleotides read TGCGCCAGCAGCTTGGGCCCGGGGTTCGGTACAGATACGCAGTATTTT. Amino acid sequence: CASSLGPGFGTDTQYF. Full variable domain (outside the CDR3, taken from reference TRBV5-1 and TRBJ2-3): KAGVTQTPRYLIKTRGQQVTLSCSPISGHRSVSWYQQTPGQGLQFLFEYFSETQRNKGNFPGRFSGRQFSNSRSEMNVSTLELGDSALYLCASSLGPGFGTDTQYFGPGTRLTVL.

CDR3 sequence (DNA): TGTGCCAGCAGCCAAGATGTGCGGGAGTGGTCCTACAATGAGCAGTTCTTC. Translation gives CASSQDVREWSYNEQFF. This chain uses TRBV14 with TRBJ2-1, with 7 positions matching TRBD2. The CDR3 covers 17 residues. With V trimmed by 0 bases and J by 1 base, 6 bases remained unmatched. Germline CDR1 reads SGHDN; CDR2 reads FVKESK.

This chain links TRBV6-5 with TRBJ1-5; D is undetermined. Germline V gene lookup returns CDR1 MNHEY and CDR2 SVGAGI. This CDR3 region has 14 residues. V was shortened by 6 bases and J by 1 base, with 10 bases between the two germline ends. CDR3 sequence: CASRELESNQPQHF. The DNA of the CDR3 is TGTGCCAGCAGGGAATTGGAGAGCAATCAGCCCCAGCATTTT.

This chain links TRBV5-1 with TRBJ2-3; perhaps TRBD2 as D (7 bases). This CDR3 contains 15 residues. Trimming removed 0 bases at V and 2 bases at J, with 10 bases between. Germline V gives CDR1 SGHRS, CDR2 YFSETQ. The CDR3 loop is CASSLAGGTTDTQYF. CDR3 nucleotide sequence: TGCGCCAGCAGCTTGGCGGGGGGCACCACAGATACGCAGTATTTT.

The chain joins TRBV6-5 to TRBJ2-5; D gene uncertain. Between the trimmed V and J ends, which lost 0 bases and 7 bases, there was a span of 15 bases. Germline V gene data show CDR1 as MNHEY and CDR2 as SVGAGI. The CDR3 is made up of 15 amino acids. Here the CDR3 reads CASSYSKTSRGTQYF. As DNA, the CDR3 is TGTGCCAGCAGTTACTCGAAAACCTCCAGAGGGACCCAGTACTTC.

Written as DNA, the CDR3 is TGCAGCGTTCGGGCGGGAACCGCCTACGAGCAGTACTTC. It codes for CSVRAGTAYEQYF. V usage is TRBV29-1 and J usage is TRBJ2-7; D perhaps matches TRBD2 (6 bases). Germline assignment: CDR1 SQVTM and CDR2 ANQGSEA. With 5 bases removed from V and 2 bases from J, the gap between germline ends came to 13 bases. CDR3 length equals 13 residues.

The chain couples TRBV11-1 to TRBJ2-2; TRBD1 matches 8 bases. The J segment lost 4 bases and the V segment lost 5 bases, leaving 9 bases of the junction unmatched. Germline assignment: CDR1 SGHAT and CDR2 FQDESV (reference sequence). The CDR3 consists of 16 residues. In DNA form, the CDR3 reads TGTGCCAGCAGCCCCCGACAGGGGTGGACCACCGGGGAGCTGTTTTTT. Its protein product is CASSPRQGWTTGELFF.

This sequence joins TRBV6-1 and TRBJ2-1; perhaps TRBD1 as D (5 bases). The CDR3 extends over 15 amino acids. Germline V CDR1 and CDR2: MNHNS, SASEGT. V lost 5 bases to trimming and J lost 4 bases, with 15 bases between them. This chain's CDR3 is CASSSDSGRYNEQFF. The CDR3 coding sequence is TGTGCCAGCAGTTCTGACTCAGGGCGGTACAATGAGCAGTTCTTC.

The chain is built from TRBV7-2 and TRBJ2-7, with 10 bases matching TRBD2. The V and J ends lost 4 bases and 0 bases, in that order; junction bases with no gene match: 3. CDR1 SGHTA and CDR2 FQGNSA come from the germline V gene. The CDR3 spans 15 residues. The CDR3 nucleotides read TGTGCCAGCAGCTCATCTAGCGGGGGCTCCTACGAGCAGTACTTC. Translated: CASSSSSGGSYEQYF. Using reference TRBV7-2 and TRBJ2-7 for the parts outside the CDR3, the full variable domain is GAGVSQSPSNKVTEKGKDVELRCDPISGHTALYWYRQSLGQGLEFLIYFQGNSAPDKSGLPSDRFSAERTGGSVSTLTIQRTQQEDSAVYLCASSSSSGGSYEQYFGPGTRLTVT.

The CDR3 DNA reads TGTGCCAGTAGTATAGGAGTCGACAGGGGCAAAAACATTCAGTACTTC. Its protein product is CASSIGVDRGKNIQYF. The rearrangement joins TRBV19 to TRBJ2-4; 8 nucleotides align to TRBD1. This CDR3 has 16 residues. Germline CDR1 is LNHDA and CDR2 is SQIVND (reference sequence). The V and J ends lost 1 base and 3 bases, in that order; junction bases with no gene match: 5.

V and J are TRBV7-3 and TRBJ1-1; D perhaps matches TRBD1 (5 bases). Germline V gene lookup returns CDR1 SGHTA and CDR2 FQGTGA. V was pared by 1 base and J by 3 bases, with 15 bases between. The CDR3 has 16 amino acids. DNA of the CDR3: TGTGCCAGCAGCTTAATTTTCAGGGCGCAGGACACTGAAGCTTTCTTT. Amino acids: CASSLIFRAQDTEAFF.

The chain recombines TRBV5-1 with TRBJ2-1; 8 bases map to TRBD2. CDR3 length equals 16 residues. CDR1 SGHRS and CDR2 YFSETQ come from the germline V gene. V was pared by 0 bases and J by 7 bases, with 9 bases of the junction left unmatched. The DNA for the CDR3 is TGCGCCAGCAGCTTGGCCGCGGGGGGAGTACCTAATGAGCAGTTCTTC. This encodes CASSLAAGGVPNEQFF.

The V gene is TRBV14, the J gene TRBJ1-1; 8 nucleotides agree with TRBD1. Trimming at V came to 4 bases and at J to 4 bases, leaving 2 bases not matched to a gene. Germline assignment: CDR1 SGHDN and CDR2 FVKESK. The CDR3 is 13 amino acids. The chain's CDR3 is CASSLTGGTEAFF. The CDR3 region has the DNA TGTGCCAGCAGCCTCACAGGGGGCACTGAAGCTTTCTTT.

This chain uses TRBV19 with TRBJ1-2, with D unclear. Looked up from germline, CDR1 is LNHDA and CDR2 is SQIVND (reference sequence). V was clipped by 3 bases and J by 6 bases, with 14 bases between them. This CDR3 is 14 amino acids long. The DNA of the CDR3 is TGTGCCAGTAGTATTTGGCGGGGAGCAGATGGCTACACCTTC. Protein product: CASSIWRGADGYTF.